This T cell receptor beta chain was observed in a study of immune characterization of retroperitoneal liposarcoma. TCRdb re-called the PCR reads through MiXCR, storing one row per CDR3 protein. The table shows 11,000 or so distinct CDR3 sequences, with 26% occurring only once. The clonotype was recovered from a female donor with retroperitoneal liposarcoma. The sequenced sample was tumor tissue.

The chain's CDR3 is CASSLVGTSGFLAKNIQYF. The CDR3 nucleotides read TGTGCCAGCAGCTTAGTGGGGACTAGCGGCTTCCTAGCCAAAAACATTCAGTACTTC. This chain connects TRBV11-2 to TRBJ2-4; TRBD2 matches at 11 bases. CDR1 is SGHAT, CDR2 FQNNGV, per germline. The CDR3 consists of 19 residues. After removal of 1 base from V and 0 bases from J, the junction contained 8 bases not matched to a gene.